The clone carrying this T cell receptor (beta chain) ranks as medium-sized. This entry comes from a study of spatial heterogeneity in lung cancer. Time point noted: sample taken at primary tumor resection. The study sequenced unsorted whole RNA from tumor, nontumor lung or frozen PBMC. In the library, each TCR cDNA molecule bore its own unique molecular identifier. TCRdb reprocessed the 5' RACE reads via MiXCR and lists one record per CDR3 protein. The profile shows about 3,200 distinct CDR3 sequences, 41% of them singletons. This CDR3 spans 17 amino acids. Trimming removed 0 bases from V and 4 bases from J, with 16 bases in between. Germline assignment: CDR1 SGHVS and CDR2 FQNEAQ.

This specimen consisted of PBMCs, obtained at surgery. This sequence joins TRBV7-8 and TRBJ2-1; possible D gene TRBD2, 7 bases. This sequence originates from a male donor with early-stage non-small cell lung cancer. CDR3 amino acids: CASSLAPRGGEYNEQFF. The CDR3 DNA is TGTGCCAGCAGCTTAGCGCCGCGAGGGGGGGAATACAATGAGCAGTTCTTC. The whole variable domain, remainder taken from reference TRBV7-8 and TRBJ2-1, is GAGVSQSPRYKVAKRGQDVALRCDPISGHVSLFWYQQALGQGPEFLTYFQNEAQLDKSGLPSDRFFAERPEGSVSTLKIQRTQQEDSAVYLCASSLAPRGGEYNEQFFGPGTRLTVL.